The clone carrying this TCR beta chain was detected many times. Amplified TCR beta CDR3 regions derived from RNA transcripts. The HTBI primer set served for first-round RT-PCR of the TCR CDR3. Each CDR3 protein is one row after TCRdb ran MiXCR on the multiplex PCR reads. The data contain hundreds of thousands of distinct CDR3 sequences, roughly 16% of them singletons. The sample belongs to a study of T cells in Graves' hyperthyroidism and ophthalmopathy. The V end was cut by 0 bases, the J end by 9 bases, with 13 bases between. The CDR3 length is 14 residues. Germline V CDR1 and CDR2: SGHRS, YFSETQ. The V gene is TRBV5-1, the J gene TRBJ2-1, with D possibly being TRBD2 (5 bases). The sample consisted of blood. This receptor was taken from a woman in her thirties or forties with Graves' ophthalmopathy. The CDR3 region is CASSLAWESGEQFF. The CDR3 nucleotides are TGCGCCAGCAGCTTGGCCTGGGAGAGTGGTGAGCAGTTCTTC.